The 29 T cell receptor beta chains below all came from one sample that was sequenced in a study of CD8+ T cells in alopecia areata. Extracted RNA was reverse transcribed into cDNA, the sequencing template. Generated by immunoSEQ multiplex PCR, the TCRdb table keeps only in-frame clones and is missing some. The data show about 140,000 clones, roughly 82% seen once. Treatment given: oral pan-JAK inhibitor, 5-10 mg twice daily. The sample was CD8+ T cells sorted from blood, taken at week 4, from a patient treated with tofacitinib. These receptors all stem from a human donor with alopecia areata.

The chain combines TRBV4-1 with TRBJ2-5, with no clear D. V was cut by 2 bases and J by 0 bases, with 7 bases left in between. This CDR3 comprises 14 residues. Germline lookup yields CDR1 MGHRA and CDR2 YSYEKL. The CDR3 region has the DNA TGCGCCAGCAGCCAACCAGAGTACCAAGAGACCCAGTACTTC. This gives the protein CASSQPEYQETQYF.

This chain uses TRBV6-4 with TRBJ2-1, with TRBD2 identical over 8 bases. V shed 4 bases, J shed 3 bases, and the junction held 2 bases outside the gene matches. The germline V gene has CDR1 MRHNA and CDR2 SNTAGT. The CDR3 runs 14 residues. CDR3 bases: TGTGCCAGCAGTGCCAGCGGGGGCTACAATGAGCAGTTCTTC. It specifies CASSASGGYNEQFF.

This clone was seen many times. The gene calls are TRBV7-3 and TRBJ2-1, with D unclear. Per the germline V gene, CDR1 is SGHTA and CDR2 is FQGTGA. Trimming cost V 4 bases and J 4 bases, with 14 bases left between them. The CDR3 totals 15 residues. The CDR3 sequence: CASSSYQVSYNEQFF. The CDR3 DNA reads TGTGCCAGCAGCTCCTACCAGGTATCGTACAATGAGCAGTTCTTC.

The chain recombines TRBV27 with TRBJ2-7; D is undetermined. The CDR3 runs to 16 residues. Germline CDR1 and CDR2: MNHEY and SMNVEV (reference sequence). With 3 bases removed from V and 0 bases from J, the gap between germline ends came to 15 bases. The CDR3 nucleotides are TGTGCCAGCAGTTTTTACTCCCCACAATGCTCCTACGAGCAGTACTTC. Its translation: CASSFYSPQCSYEQYF.

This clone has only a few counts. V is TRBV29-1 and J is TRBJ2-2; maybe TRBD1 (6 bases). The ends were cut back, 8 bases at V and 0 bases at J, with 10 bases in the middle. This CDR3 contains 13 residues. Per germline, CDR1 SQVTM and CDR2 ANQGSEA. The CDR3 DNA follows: TGCAGCTCCAGGGGTCCGAACACCGGGGAGCTGTTTTTT. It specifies CSSRGPNTGELFF.

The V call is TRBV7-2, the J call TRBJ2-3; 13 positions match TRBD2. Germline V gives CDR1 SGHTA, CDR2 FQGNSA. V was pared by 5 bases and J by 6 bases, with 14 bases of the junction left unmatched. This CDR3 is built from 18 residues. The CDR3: CASSKMLTSGGAYDTQYF. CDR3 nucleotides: TGTGCCAGCAGCAAAATGTTAACTAGCGGGGGGGCATATGATACGCAGTATTTT. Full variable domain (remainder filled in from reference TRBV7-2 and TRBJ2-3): GAGVSQSPSNKVTEKGKDVELRCDPISGHTALYWYRQSLGQGLEFLIYFQGNSAPDKSGLPSDRFSAERTGGSVSTLTIQRTQQEDSAVYLCASSKMLTSGGAYDTQYFGPGTRLTVL.

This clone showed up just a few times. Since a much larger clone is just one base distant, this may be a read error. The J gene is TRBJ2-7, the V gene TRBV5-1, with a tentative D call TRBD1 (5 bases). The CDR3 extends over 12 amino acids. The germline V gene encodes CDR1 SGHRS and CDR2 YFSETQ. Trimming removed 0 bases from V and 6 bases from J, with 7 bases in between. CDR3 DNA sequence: TGCGCCAGCAGCTTGGAGGGGATCGAGCAGTACTTC. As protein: CASSLEGIEQYF. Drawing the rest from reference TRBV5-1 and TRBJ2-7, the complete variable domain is KAGVTQTPRYLIKTRGQQVTLSCSPISGHRSVSWYQQTPGQGLQFLFEYFSETQRNKGNFPGRFSGRQFSNSRSEMNVSTLELGDSALYLCASSLEGIEQYFGPGTRLTVT.

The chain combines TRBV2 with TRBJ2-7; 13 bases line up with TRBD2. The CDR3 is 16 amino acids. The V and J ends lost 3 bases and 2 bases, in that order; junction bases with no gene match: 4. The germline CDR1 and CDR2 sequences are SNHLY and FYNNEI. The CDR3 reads CASSEAGLAGPYEQYF. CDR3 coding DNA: TGTGCCAGCAGTGAGGCGGGACTAGCGGGACCCTACGAGCAGTACTTC.

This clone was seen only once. The CDR3 DNA sequence: TGTGCCAGCAGTTACGGGAACAATGAGCAGTTCTTC. Protein product: CASSYGNNEQFF. The chain employs TRBV6-5 and TRBJ2-1; D ambiguous. Germline CDR1 MNHEY, CDR2 SVGAGI. Trimming stripped 2 bases from V and 5 bases from J, with 4 bases between. CDR3 size: 12 residues.

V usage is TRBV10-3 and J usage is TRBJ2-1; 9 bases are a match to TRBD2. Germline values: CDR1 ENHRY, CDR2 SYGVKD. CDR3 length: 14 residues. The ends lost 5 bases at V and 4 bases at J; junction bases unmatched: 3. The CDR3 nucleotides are TGTGCCATCAGTCCAGCGGGGGGTTACAATGAGCAGTTCTTC. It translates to CAISPAGGYNEQFF.

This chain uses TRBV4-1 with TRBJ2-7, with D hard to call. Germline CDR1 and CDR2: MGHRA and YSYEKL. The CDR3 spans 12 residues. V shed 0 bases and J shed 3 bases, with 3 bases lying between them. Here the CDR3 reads CASSQDGYEQYF. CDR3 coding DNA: TGCGCCAGCAGCCAAGACGGCTACGAGCAGTACTTC.

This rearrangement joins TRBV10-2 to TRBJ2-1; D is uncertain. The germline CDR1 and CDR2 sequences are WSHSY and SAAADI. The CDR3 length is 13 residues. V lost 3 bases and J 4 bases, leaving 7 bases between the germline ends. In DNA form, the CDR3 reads TGCGCCAGCAGTGACTGGGGATACAATGAGCAGTTCTTC. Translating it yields CASSDWGYNEQFF.

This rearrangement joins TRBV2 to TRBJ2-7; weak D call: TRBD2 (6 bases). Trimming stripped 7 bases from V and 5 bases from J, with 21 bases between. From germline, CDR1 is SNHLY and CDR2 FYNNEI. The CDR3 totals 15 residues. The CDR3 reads CASNLPGDLVDEQYF. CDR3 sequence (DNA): TGTGCCAGCAACCTTCCGGGGGACCTAGTCGACGAGCAGTACTTC. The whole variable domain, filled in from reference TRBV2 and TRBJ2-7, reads EPEVTQTPSHQVTQMGQEVILRCVPISNHLYFYWYRQILGQKVEFLVSFYNNEISEKSEIFDDQFSVERPDGSNFTLKIRSTKLEDSAMYFCASNLPGDLVDEQYFGPGTRLTVT.

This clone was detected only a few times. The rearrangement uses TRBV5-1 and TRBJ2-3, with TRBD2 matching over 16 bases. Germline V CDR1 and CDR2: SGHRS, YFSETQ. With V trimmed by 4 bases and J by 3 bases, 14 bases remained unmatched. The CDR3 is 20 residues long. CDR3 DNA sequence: TGCGCCAGCAGCCCAGCCGGGACTAGCGGGGGGGCTAGGTTAACAGATACGCAGTATTTT. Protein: CASSPAGTSGGARLTDTQYF. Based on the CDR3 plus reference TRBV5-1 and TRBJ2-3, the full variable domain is KAGVTQTPRYLIKTRGQQVTLSCSPISGHRSVSWYQQTPGQGLQFLFEYFSETQRNKGNFPGRFSGRQFSNSRSEMNVSTLELGDSALYLCASSPAGTSGGARLTDTQYFGPGTRLTVL.

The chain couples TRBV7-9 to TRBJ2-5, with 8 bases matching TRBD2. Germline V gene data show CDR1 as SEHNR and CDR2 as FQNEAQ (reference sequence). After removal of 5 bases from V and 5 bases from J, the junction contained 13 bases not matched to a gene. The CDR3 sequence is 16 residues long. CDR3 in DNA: TGTGCCAGCAGCGCACCGGGCGCGGGGGGATTTGAGACCCAGTACTTC. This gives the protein CASSAPGAGGFETQYF.

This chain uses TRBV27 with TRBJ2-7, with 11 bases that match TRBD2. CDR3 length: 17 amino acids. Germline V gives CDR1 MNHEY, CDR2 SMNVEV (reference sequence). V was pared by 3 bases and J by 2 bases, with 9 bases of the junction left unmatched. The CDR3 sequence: CASSFLGLAGGTYEQYF. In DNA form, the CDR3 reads TGTGCCAGCAGTTTTCTGGGGCTAGCGGGGGGAACCTACGAGCAGTACTTC.

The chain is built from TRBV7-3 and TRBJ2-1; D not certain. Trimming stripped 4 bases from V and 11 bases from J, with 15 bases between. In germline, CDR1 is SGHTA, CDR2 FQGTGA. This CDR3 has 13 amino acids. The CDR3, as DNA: TGTGCCAGCAGCTCCCCGTCCTTGGAGCAGCAGTTCTTC. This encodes CASSSPSLEQQFF.

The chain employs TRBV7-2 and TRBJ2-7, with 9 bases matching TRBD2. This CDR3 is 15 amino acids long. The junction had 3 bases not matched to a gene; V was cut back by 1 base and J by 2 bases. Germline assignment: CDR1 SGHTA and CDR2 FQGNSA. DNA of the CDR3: TGTGCCAGCAGCTTAGGTGCGGGGGGGCCCTACGAGCAGTACTTC. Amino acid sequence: CASSLGAGGPYEQYF.

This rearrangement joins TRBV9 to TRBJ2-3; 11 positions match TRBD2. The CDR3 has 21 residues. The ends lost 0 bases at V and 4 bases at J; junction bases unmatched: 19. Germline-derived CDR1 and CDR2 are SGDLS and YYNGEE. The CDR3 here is CASSVERWVAGGPTLPDTQYF. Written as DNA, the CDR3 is TGTGCCAGCAGCGTAGAAAGATGGGTAGCGGGGGGGCCGACGTTACCAGATACGCAGTATTTT.

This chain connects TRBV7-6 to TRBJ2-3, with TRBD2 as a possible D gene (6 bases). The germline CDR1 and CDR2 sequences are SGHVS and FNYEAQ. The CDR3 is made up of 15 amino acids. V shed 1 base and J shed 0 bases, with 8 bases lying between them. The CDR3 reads CASSLGGASTDTQYF. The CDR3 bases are TGTGCCAGCAGCTTAGGCGGGGCTAGCACAGATACGCAGTATTTT.

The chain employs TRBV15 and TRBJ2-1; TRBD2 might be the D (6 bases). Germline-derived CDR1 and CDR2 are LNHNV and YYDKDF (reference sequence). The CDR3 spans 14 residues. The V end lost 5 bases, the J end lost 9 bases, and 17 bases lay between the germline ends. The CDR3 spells CATSLGGLVGEQFF. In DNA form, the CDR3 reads TGTGCCACCAGCTTGGGAGGACTCGTAGGTGAGCAGTTCTTC. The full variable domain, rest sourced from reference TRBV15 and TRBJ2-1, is DAMVIQNPRYQVTQFGKPVTLSCSQTLNHNVMYWYQQKSSQAPKLLFHYYDKDFNNEADTPDNFQSRRPNTSFCFLDIRSPGLGDTAMYLCATSLGGLVGEQFFGPGTRLTVL.

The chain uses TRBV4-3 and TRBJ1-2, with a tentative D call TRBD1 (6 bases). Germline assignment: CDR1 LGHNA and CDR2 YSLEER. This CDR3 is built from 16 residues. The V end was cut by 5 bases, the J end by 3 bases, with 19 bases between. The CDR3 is CASSAGHPSSYYGYTF. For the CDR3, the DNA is TGCGCCAGCAGCGCGGGACACCCATCCTCCTACTATGGCTACACCTTC.

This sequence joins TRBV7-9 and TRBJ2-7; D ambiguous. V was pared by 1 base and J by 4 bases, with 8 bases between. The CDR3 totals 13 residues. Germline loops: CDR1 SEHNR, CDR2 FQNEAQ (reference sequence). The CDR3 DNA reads TGTGCCAGCAGCTTAGAAACCTTTTACGAGCAGTACTTC. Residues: CASSLETFYEQYF.

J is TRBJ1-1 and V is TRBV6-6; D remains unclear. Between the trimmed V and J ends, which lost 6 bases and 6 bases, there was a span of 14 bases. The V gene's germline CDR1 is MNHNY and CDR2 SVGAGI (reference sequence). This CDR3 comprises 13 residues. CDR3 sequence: CASSWKFSAEAFF. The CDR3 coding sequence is TGTGCCAGCAGCTGGAAGTTTAGCGCTGAAGCTTTCTTT.

The CDR3 reads CASSRPGQGFNSPLHF. Here the CDR3 DNA reads TGTGCCAGCAGCCGACCGGGACAGGGATTTAATTCACCCCTCCACTTT. This chain uses TRBV4-2 with TRBJ1-6; 9 bases match TRBD1. V shed 4 bases, J shed 6 bases, and the junction held 7 bases outside the gene matches. The CDR3 is 16 amino acids. Germline CDR1 is LGHNA and CDR2 is YNFKEQ.

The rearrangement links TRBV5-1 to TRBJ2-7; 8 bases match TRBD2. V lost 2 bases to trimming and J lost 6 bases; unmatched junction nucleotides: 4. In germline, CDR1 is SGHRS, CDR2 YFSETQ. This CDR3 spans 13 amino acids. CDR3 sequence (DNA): TGCGCCAGCAGCTTCGCGGGAGGCTCCGAGCAGTACTTC. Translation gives CASSFAGGSEQYF.

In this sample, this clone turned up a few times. The CDR3 protein is CAIGADSGANVLTF. The DNA for the CDR3 is TGTGCCATAGGGGCCGACTCTGGGGCCAACGTCCTGACTTTC. The chain combines TRBV5-4 with TRBJ2-6; D might be TRBD1 (5 bases). Germline CDR1 reads SGHNT; CDR2 reads YYREEE (reference sequence). This CDR3 has 14 residues. Trimming removed 9 bases at V and 0 bases at J, with 10 bases between.

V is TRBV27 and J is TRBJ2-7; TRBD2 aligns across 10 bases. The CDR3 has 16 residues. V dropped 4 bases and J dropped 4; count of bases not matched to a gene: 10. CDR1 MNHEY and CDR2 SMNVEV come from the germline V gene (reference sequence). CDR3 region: CASSSLFGLAAYEQYF. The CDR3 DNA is TGTGCCAGCAGTTCCCTTTTTGGACTAGCGGCATACGAGCAGTACTTC.

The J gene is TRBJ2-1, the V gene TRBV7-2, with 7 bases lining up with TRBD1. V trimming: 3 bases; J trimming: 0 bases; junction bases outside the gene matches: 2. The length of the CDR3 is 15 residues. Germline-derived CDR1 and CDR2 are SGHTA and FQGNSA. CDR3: CASSLTGYSYNEQFF. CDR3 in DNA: TGTGCCAGCAGCTTGACAGGGTACTCCTACAATGAGCAGTTCTTC.